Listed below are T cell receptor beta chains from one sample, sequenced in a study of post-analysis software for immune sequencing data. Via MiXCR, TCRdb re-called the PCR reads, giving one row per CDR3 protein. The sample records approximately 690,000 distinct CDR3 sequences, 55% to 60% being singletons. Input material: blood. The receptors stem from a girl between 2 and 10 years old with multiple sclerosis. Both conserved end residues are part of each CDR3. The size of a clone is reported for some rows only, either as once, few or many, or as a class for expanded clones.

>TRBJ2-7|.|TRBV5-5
CASRSPDRDYEQYF
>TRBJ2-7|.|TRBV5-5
CASSGTSGDYEQYF
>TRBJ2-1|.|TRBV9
CASSVEGSSGYNEQFF
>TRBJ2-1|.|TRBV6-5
CASSYVAGEKNEQFF
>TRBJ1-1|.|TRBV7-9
CASSLAQGQARKAFF
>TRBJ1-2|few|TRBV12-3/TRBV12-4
CASSFPGQGHYGYTF
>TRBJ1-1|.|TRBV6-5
CASSYSPETKAFF
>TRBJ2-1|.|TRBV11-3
CASTEDGNNEQFF
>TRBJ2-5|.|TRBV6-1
CASSGTGGGQETQYF
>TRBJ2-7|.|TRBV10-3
CAISESALAYEQYF
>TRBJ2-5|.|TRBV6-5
CASSPRARRSETQYF
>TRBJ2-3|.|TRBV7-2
CASSLRLAGATDTQYF
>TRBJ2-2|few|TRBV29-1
CSGRQSGELFF
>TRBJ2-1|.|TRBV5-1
CASSPGGRGYEQFF
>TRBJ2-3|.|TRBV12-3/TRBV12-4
CASSSLESTDTQYF
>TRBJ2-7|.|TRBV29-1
CSVVVIGSYEQYF
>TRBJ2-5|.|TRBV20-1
CSARPNRALEETQYF
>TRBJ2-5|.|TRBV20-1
CSAPYRETQYF
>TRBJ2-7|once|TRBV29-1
CSVEPGQGSYEQYF
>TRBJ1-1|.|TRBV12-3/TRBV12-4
CASSSKVGTNTEAFF
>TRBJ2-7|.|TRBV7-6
CASSPSTSGSYEQYF
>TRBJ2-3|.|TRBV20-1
CSALLGTLGDTQYF
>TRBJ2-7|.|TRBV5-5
CASSTGGLPYEQYF
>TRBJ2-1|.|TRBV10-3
CAISSPSGYPPHEQFF
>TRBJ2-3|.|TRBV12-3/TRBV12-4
CATLTYRGVTDTQYF
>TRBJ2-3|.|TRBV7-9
CASSLGGTFVGDTQYF
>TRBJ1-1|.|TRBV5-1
CASSLVAGWDTEAFF
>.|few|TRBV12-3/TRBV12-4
CASSLVGTYEQYF
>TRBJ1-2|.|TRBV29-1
CSVPLGGDYGYTF
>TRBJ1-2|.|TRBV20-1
CSAEAKDGGYGYTF
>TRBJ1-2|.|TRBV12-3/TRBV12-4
CASRPRGRNYGYTF
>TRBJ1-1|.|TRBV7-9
CASSSVSPNTEAFF
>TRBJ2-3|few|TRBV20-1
CSASPPGSSTDTQYF
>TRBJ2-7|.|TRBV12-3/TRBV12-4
CASSFGTSLYEQYF
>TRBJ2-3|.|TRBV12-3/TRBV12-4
CASRPTRPSTDTQYF
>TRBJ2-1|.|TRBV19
CAKTRGTGVYNEQFF
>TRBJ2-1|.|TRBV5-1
CASSQEHNEQFF
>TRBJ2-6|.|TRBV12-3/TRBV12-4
CASSLYNRPSGANVLTF
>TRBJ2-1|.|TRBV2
CASSQGVVGLEYNEQFF
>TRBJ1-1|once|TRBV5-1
CASSGDGNTEAFF
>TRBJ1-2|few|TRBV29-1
CSVEPGDYGYTF
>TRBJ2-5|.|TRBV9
CASSVAWRAETQYF